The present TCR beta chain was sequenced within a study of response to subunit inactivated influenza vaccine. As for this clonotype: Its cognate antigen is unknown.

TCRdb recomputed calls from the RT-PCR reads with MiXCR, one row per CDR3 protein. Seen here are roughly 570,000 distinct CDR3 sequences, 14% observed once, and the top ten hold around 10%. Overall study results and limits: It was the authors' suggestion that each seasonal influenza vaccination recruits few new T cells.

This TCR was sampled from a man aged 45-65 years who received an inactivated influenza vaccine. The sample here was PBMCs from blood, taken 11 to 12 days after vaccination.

Here the CDR3 DNA reads TGCGCCAGCAGCCAAGCGGGGAGCGGGGCCACAGATACGCAGTATTTT. Encoded protein: CASSQAGSGATDTQYF. The rearrangement links TRBV4-1 to TRBJ2-3, with TRBD2 identical over 7 bases. This CDR3 has 16 residues. The junction had 6 bases not matched to a gene; V was cut back by 1 base and J by 2 bases. Germline V gene lookup returns CDR1 MGHRA and CDR2 YSYEKL.